Following are 10 T cell receptor beta chains from one sample sequenced in a study of response to subunit inactivated influenza vaccine. TCRdb independently ran MiXCR on the RT-PCR reads; one entry per CDR3 protein. The table shows about 500,000 distinct CDR3 sequences, with 16% occurring only once. The input for sequencing was CD4+ T cells sorted from PBMCs, taken 23 to 25 months after vaccination. All receptors derive from a man in his fifties or sixties who received an inactivated influenza vaccine.

This clonotype showed up just a few times. The chain couples TRBV9 to TRBJ1-5; 9 bases line up with TRBD1. The CDR3 runs to 14 residues. J lost 6 bases, V lost 2 bases, and 3 bases had no gene match. Germline V gene data show CDR1 as SGDLS and CDR2 as YYNGEE. CDR3 nucleotide sequence: TGTGCCAGCAGCGTCGGGACAGGGCGTCAGCCCCAGCATTTT. Protein: CASSVGTGRQPQHF.

The chain is built from TRBV27 and TRBJ2-1; 10 nucleotides agree with TRBD1. Looked up from germline, CDR1 is MNHEY and CDR2 is SMNVEV (reference sequence). The CDR3 extends over 15 amino acids. J gave up 9 bases and V 6 bases, and 11 bases lay outside the gene matches. Here the CDR3 reads CASSREGQGYGEQFF. The CDR3 nucleotides are TGTGCCAGCAGCAGGGAGGGACAGGGGTACGGTGAGCAGTTCTTC.

V and J are TRBV10-3 and TRBJ2-3; the D gene is possibly TRBD2 (6 bases). CDR3 length: 14 residues. Germline lookup yields CDR1 ENHRY and CDR2 SYGVKD. Trimming stripped 2 bases from V and 3 bases from J, with 9 bases between. In nucleotides, the CDR3 is TGTGCCATCAGTGAGGGCGGGACTACAGATACGCAGTATTTT. Translated: CAISEGGTTDTQYF.

CDR3 in DNA: TGTGCCAGTACCTTTGGGGGTGGTGAGACCCAGTACTTC. Translation: CASTFGGGETQYF. The chain uses TRBV19 and TRBJ2-5; D may match TRBD1 or TRBD2 (5 bases each). The germline V gene encodes CDR1 LNHDA and CDR2 SQIVND (reference sequence). The CDR3 loop spans 13 amino acids. Trimming cost V 7 bases and J 5 bases, with 14 bases left between them. Looking up the rest from reference TRBV19 and TRBJ2-5 gives the full variable domain: DGGITQSPKYLFRKEGQNVTLSCEQNLNHDAMYWYRQDPGQGLRLIYYSQIVNDFQKGDIAEGYSVSREKKESFPLTVTSAQKNPTAFYLCASTFGGGETQYFGPGTRLLVL.

The chain carries TRBV3-1 and TRBJ2-1, with a weak D call TRBD2 (6 bases). The germline gives CDR1 LGHDT, CDR2 YNNKEL (reference sequence). V was cut by 1 base and J by 9 bases, with 10 bases left in between. The CDR3 contains 13 residues. CDR3 in DNA: TGTGCCAGCAGCCAAGGGGACTTCTCTGAGCAGTTCTTC. This sequence encodes CASSQGDFSEQFF.

This clonotype has a handful of counts. This chain's CDR3 is CASSSGGASYNEQFF. CDR3 in DNA: TGCGCCAGCAGCTCGGGGGGGGCCTCGTACAATGAGCAGTTCTTC. The V call is TRBV5-1, the J call TRBJ2-1, with 8 bases matching TRBD2. The CDR3 is 15 residues long. Trimming cost V 3 bases and J 4 bases; bases outside gene matches: 6. Germline V gene data show CDR1 as SGHRS and CDR2 as YFSETQ.

This clonotype appeared a few times. This chain's CDR3 is CASSLGAGGITEAFF. CDR3 in DNA: TGTGCCAGCAGTTTAGGCGCAGGGGGAATCACTGAAGCTTTCTTT. V and J are TRBV12-3 or TRBV12-4 and TRBJ1-1; 7 positions match TRBD1. V dropped 1 base and J dropped 4; count of bases not matched to a gene: 6. The CDR3 covers 15 residues.

This chain uses TRBV15 with TRBJ2-4, with TRBD1 identical over 9 bases. Germline V lookup: CDR1 LNHNV, CDR2 YYDKDF (reference sequence). The CDR3 is 17 amino acids. Trimming took 8 bases from V and 1 from J; bases not matched to a gene: 12. CDR3 region: CATGTQSGTGAKNIQYF. The CDR3, as DNA: TGTGCCACCGGCACGCAAAGCGGGACAGGGGCCAAAAACATTCAGTACTTC.

DNA for the CDR3: TGTGCCAGCAGTTCCCCGGGGAGGGGGTCCTATAATTCACCCCTCCACTTT. Protein: CASSSPGRGSYNSPLHF. The V gene is TRBV28, the J gene TRBJ1-6, with D possibly matching TRBD1 (6 bases). CDR3 length equals 17 residues. V was clipped by 4 bases and J by 1 base, with 14 bases between them. The germline gives CDR1 MDHEN, CDR2 SYDVKM.

This clonotype appeared a few times. CDR3 in DNA: TGTGCCAGCAGTTTAGCGGGGACAGGGGAAGAGACCCAGTACTTC. As protein: CASSLAGTGEETQYF. This rearrangement joins TRBV12-3 or TRBV12-4 to TRBJ2-5, with TRBD1 matching 10 bases. The CDR3 runs to 15 residues. V shed 0 bases and J 3 bases; nucleotides not matched to a gene: 1.